This T cell receptor (beta chain) was documented in a study of shared clonotypes between healthy human individuals. About this clone itself: Its antigen is unidentified.

Donors were Caucasian adults residing in Nashville, Tennessee, USA. Whole-study findings and limits: On the whole, naive subsets had larger estimated richness than memory subsets had. With few donors, the genetic and exposure-history diversity represented was limited.

V lost 8 bases, J lost 7 bases, and 14 bases lay in between. The CDR3 has 12 residues. Looked up from germline, CDR1 is MNHNY and CDR2 is SVGAGI (reference sequence). The assay was run at deep level. TCRdb's copy holds only in-frame clones and misses some; the assay was immunoSEQ multiplex PCR. The table lists about 2.4 million clones, approximately 90% of them singletons. The sample consisted of naive CD4+ T cells sorted from blood. Subset denoted: CD45RA+ positively selected. This sequence originates from a man between 18 and 35 years old in good health. V usage is TRBV6-6 and J usage is TRBJ1-2; D remains ambiguous. In DNA form, the CDR3 reads TGTGCCAGCGCCACCGGGGTCGGTGGCTACACCTTC. It encodes CASATGVGGYTF.